Presented here are 27 T cell receptor beta chains from one specimen sequenced in a study of blood T cell repertoires in COVID-19. TCRdb's table, derived via immunoSEQ multiplex PCR, lists solely in-frame clones and lacks some. The table lists 130,000 or so clones, roughly 79% of them singletons. The specimen was peripheral blood. These receptors came from a human donor in a cohort sampled during active COVID-19.

This chain joins TRBV28 and TRBJ1-1; D call uncertain. CDR1 and CDR2 from the germline V gene are MDHEN and SYDVKM. The CDR3 has 11 residues. V lost 3 bases, J lost 11 bases, and 10 bases lay in between. The CDR3 here is CASSFLGVAFF. For the CDR3, the DNA is TGTGCCAGCAGTTTCTTGGGAGTTGCTTTCTTT.

This CDR3 reads CAGRLAGAPTDTQYF. The CDR3 DNA reads as TGCGCCGGCCGACTAGCGGGGGCCCCCACAGATACGCAGTATTTT. V is TRBV5-1 and J is TRBJ2-3, with 12 positions matching TRBD2. Germline-derived CDR1 and CDR2 are SGHRS and YFSETQ. The CDR3 length is 15 residues. Unmatched junction bases numbered 8, after V lost 10 bases and J lost 2 bases.

This clone was observed a handful of times. This chain links TRBV6-5 with TRBJ1-2; 8 positions agree with TRBD1. The CDR3 contains 14 residues. Germline CDR1 and CDR2: MNHEY and SVGAGI. V gave up 6 bases and J gave up 2 bases; unmatched junction bases: 5. The CDR3 bases are TGTGCCAGCAGAGGAACAGGGGGGAACTATGGCTACACCTTC. It encodes CASRGTGGNYGYTF.

The chain carries TRBV7-8 and TRBJ2-2; 12 nucleotides align to TRBD2. The CDR3 spans 17 residues. Germline V CDR1 and CDR2: SGHVS, FQNEAQ. The junction had 13 bases not matched to a gene; V was cut back by 5 bases and J by 9 bases. The CDR3 DNA follows: TGTGCCAGCAGCCCCCTCGGAGGGACTAGCGGGCCCCGGGAGCTGTTTTTT. Its translation: CASSPLGGTSGPRELFF.

This chain uses TRBV6-5 with TRBJ2-5; 7 nucleotides match TRBD2. Losses at the gene ends were 8 bases for V and 3 bases for J; bases not matched to a gene: 6. CDR1 is MNHEY and CDR2 is SVGAGI in the germline V gene. The CDR3 consists of 13 residues. The CDR3 nucleotides read TGTGCCAGCTCGGTTGGGGGGGAAGAGACCCAGTACTTC. Translation: CASSVGGEETQYF.

The rearrangement links TRBV7-8 to TRBJ1-1, with D possibly being TRBD1 (6 bases). This CDR3 has 14 residues. V was clipped by 6 bases and J by 6 bases, with 17 bases between them. CDR1 SGHVS and CDR2 FQNEAQ come from the germline V gene. In DNA, the CDR3 is TGTGCCAGCAGTAATACAGGGTTTTGGGCTGAAGCTTTCTTT. Its translation is CASSNTGFWAEAFF.

This rearrangement joins TRBV6-6 to TRBJ1-3; possible D gene TRBD1, 5 bases. Trimming shortened V by 2 bases and J by 1 base, and 12 bases separated the two germline ends. The CDR3 is 16 amino acids. Germline values: CDR1 MNHNY, CDR2 SVGAGI (reference sequence). As DNA, the CDR3 is TGTGCCAGCAGTTACCAAGGGGATCTGTCTGGAAACACCATATATTTT. Translated: CASSYQGDLSGNTIYF.

J is TRBJ2-7 and V is TRBV6-5; 7 bases match TRBD1. The CDR3 totals 13 residues. V dropped 7 bases and J dropped 3; count of bases not matched to a gene: 6. Per germline, CDR1 MNHEY and CDR2 SVGAGI. CDR3 residues: CASKLGQNYEQYF. In nucleotides, the CDR3 is TGTGCCAGCAAATTGGGACAGAACTACGAGCAGTACTTC.

The chain uses TRBV28 and TRBJ1-2; D is undetermined. Per germline, CDR1 MDHEN and CDR2 SYDVKM. The CDR3 extends over 16 amino acids. Trimming cost V 4 bases and J 0 bases, with 15 bases left between them. The CDR3 DNA reads TGTGCCAGCAGTTCCCGCGGTGGCTCTCCTAACTATGGCTACACCTTC. Its protein is CASSSRGGSPNYGYTF.

The chain is built from TRBV19 and TRBJ1-5; TRBD1 aligns across 10 bases. CDR3 length equals 17 residues. Germline CDR1 LNHDA, CDR2 SQIVND (reference sequence). The V and J ends lost 5 bases and 2 bases, in that order; junction bases with no gene match: 9. The CDR3 loop is CASSVATGGRGNQPQHF. The CDR3 coding sequence is TGTGCCAGTAGTGTTGCGACAGGGGGCCGGGGCAATCAGCCCCAGCATTTT.

The rearrangement joins TRBV4-1 to TRBJ2-7; TRBD1 might be the D (6 bases). V was clipped by 1 base and J by 2 bases, with 15 bases between them. Germline lookup yields CDR1 MGHRA and CDR2 YSYEKL. CDR3 length: 16 amino acids. This CDR3 reads CASSQGSGTNTYEQYF. CDR3 nucleotide sequence: TGCGCCAGCAGCCAAGGGTCCGGGACAAATACCTACGAGCAGTACTTC.

The rearrangement uses TRBV6-4 and TRBJ2-3, with 9 bases aligning to TRBD1. In germline, CDR1 is MRHNA, CDR2 SNTAGT. CDR3 size: 18 residues. J lost 4 bases, V lost 4 bases, and 15 bases had no gene match. The CDR3 region is CASSASSWGQGGADTQYF. The DNA of the CDR3 is TGTGCCAGCAGTGCCTCATCTTGGGGACAGGGAGGCGCAGATACGCAGTATTTT.

The rearrangement links TRBV7-8 to TRBJ2-7, with TRBD1 as a possible D gene (6 bases). This CDR3 region has 14 residues. V was cut by 4 bases and J by 6 bases, with 16 bases left in between. Germline values: CDR1 SGHVS, CDR2 FQNEAQ. CDR3 sequence (DNA): TGTGCCAGCAGCTCCCACCAGGGGTGGTTCGAGCAGTACTTC. It codes for CASSSHQGWFEQYF.

This chain joins TRBV7-9 and TRBJ1-2; D unresolved. V lost 1 base and J 7 bases, leaving 13 bases between the germline ends. Germline CDR1 SEHNR, CDR2 FQNEAQ (reference sequence). The CDR3 contains 14 residues. DNA for the CDR3: TGTGCCAGCAGCTTAGATCTGGCGGGCAGTGGCTACACCTTC. Protein: CASSLDLAGSGYTF.

V gene TRBV27 combines with J gene TRBJ2-4; D is perhaps TRBD1 (6 bases). The germline V and J ends were trimmed by 6 bases and 8 bases, with 14 bases remaining between them. The CDR3 loop spans 13 amino acids. Germline lookup yields CDR1 MNHEY and CDR2 SMNVEV (reference sequence). The CDR3 sequence is CASRNRVVDIQYF. CDR3 in DNA: TGTGCCAGCAGAAACAGGGTCGTAGACATTCAGTACTTC.

V gene TRBV7-2 combines with J gene TRBJ2-1, with D possibly TRBD2 on 7 matching bases. With 6 bases removed from V and 4 bases from J, the gap between germline ends came to 13 bases. Germline V gives CDR1 SGHTA, CDR2 FQGNSA. The CDR3 is made up of 14 amino acids. DNA for the CDR3: TGTGCCAGCAGATGGGGGGGGCCTTACAATGAGCAGTTCTTC. Protein product: CASRWGGPYNEQFF.

V usage is TRBV28 and J usage is TRBJ1-2; 9 bases line up with TRBD1. J was trimmed by 8 bases and V by 6 bases; bases with no gene match: 4. CDR3 size: 12 residues. The germline CDR1 and CDR2 sequences are MDHEN and SYDVKM. The CDR3 is CASSLGQGGYTF. CDR3 nucleotide sequence: TGTGCCAGCAGCCTCGGACAGGGGGGCTACACCTTC.

This clone was recorded a few times. The V call is TRBV7-9, the J call TRBJ1-4, with D possibly being TRBD1 (6 bases). Trimming cost V 2 bases and J 8 bases, with 15 bases left between them. In germline, CDR1 is SEHNR, CDR2 FQNEAQ (reference sequence). This CDR3 has 15 amino acids. CDR3: CASSLPGAKDEKLFF. In nucleotides, the CDR3 is TGTGCCAGCAGCTTACCAGGGGCAAAGGACGAAAAACTGTTTTTT.

This clone has just one count. This sequence joins TRBV7-3 and TRBJ2-3, with 9 bases aligning to TRBD2. There are 15 residues in the CDR3. V dropped 4 bases and J dropped 4; count of bases not matched to a gene: 6. In germline, CDR1 is SGHTA, CDR2 FQGTGA. CDR3 in amino acids: CASSWRGGSPDTQYF. CDR3 coding DNA: TGTGCCAGCAGCTGGCGGGGGGGCTCGCCAGATACGCAGTATTTT.

The chain recombines TRBV2 with TRBJ2-7; 7 positions agree with TRBD1. The junction had 4 bases not matched to a gene; V was cut back by 3 bases and J by 2 bases. Germline V gene sequence: CDR1 SNHLY, CDR2 FYNNEI. The length of the CDR3 is 14 residues. The CDR3 DNA reads TGTGCCAGCAGTGAGAGACAGGGACCCTACGAGCAGTACTTC. This codes for CASSERQGPYEQYF.

At least ten counts were recorded for this clone. V is TRBV7-9 and J is TRBJ2-7; D is undetermined. The germline CDR1 and CDR2 sequences are SEHNR and FQNEAQ (reference sequence). This CDR3 has 12 residues. The ends were cut back, 5 bases at V and 5 bases at J, with 10 bases in the middle. CDR3 bases: TGTGCCAGCAGCCGTCTGAGCGACGAGCAGTACTTC. Amino acids: CASSRLSDEQYF.

The chain joins TRBV20-1 to TRBJ2-5; perhaps D is TRBD1 or TRBD2 (5 bases each). Germline CDR1 DFQATT, CDR2 SNEGSKA (reference sequence). This CDR3 contains 13 residues. The V end was cut by 3 bases, the J end by 1 base, with 9 bases between. CDR3 nucleotides: TGCAGTGCTAGTGAGGGGCTCCAAGAGACCCAGTACTTC. Its translation: CSASEGLQETQYF.

The chain employs TRBV3-1 (or the pseudogene TRBV3-2) and TRBJ2-5; 7 bases map to TRBD2. Germline CDR1 LGHDT, CDR2 YNNKEL (reference sequence). Trimming removed 5 bases from V and 2 bases from J; junction bases left unmatched: 8. This CDR3 has 15 amino acids. CDR3 DNA sequence: TGTGCCAGCAGCACCATACTAGCGTATCAAGAGACCCAGTACTTC. This sequence encodes CASSTILAYQETQYF.

This clone was seen more than once but under ten times. The rearrangement uses TRBV24-1 and TRBJ1-6; 9 bases align to TRBD1. CDR1 and CDR2 (germline): KGHDR, SFDVKD. J was trimmed by 10 bases and V by 4 bases; bases with no gene match: 4. The CDR3 covers 14 residues. CDR3 protein: CATSEGQGGSPLHF. DNA for the CDR3: TGTGCCACCAGTGAGGGACAGGGAGGATCACCCCTCCACTTT.

This chain connects TRBV10-3 to TRBJ1-3; D gene unclear. CDR1 is ENHRY and CDR2 is SYGVKD in the germline V gene. Trimming shortened V by 3 bases and J by 4 bases, and 13 bases separated the two germline ends. The CDR3 loop spans 15 amino acids. The CDR3 DNA reads TGTGCCATCAGTGATGGGAGGGCAGGCGGAAACACCATATATTTT. Translation: CAISDGRAGGNTIYF.

CDR3 loop: CASSLGVSSVETQYF. The CDR3 coding sequence is TGTGCCAGCAGCCTGGGTGTGAGTAGCGTTGAGACCCAGTACTTC. The chain uses TRBV14 and TRBJ2-5; tentatively, D is TRBD2 (5 bases). Germline-derived CDR1 and CDR2 are SGHDN and FVKESK. CDR3 length equals 15 residues. V lost 4 bases, J lost 5 bases, and 17 bases lay in between.

The V gene is TRBV9, the J gene TRBJ2-2; D remains ambiguous. Germline values: CDR1 SGDLS, CDR2 YYNGEE. The CDR3 has 16 residues. V lost 4 bases and J 1 base, leaving 14 bases between the germline ends. CDR3 nucleotides: TGTGCCAGCAGCTTCTCAGGTCCTCGGAACACCGGGGAGCTGTTTTTT. Translation gives CASSFSGPRNTGELFF.